This T cell receptor (beta chain) was identified in a study of long-term antiretroviral therapy in people with HIV. The authors ran the immunoSEQ assay, v3.0, at survey level. Profiled with immunoSEQ multiplex PCR; TCRdb holds only in-frame clones, not every one. The sample holds some 25,000 clones, about 86% seen once. The CDR3 totals 14 residues. V gave up 3 bases and J gave up 9 bases, with 18 bases separating them. In germline, CDR1 is SEHNR, CDR2 FQNEAQ (reference sequence). This clone was counted between two and nine times. The chain has TRBV7-9 and TRBJ2-7; D possibly corresponds to TRBD2 (6 bases). The input for sequencing was unsorted PBMCs, taken around 4.5 years after starting antiretroviral therapy. The receptor was derived from a man younger than 45 with HIV. CDR3 in amino acids: CASSFVGGGLRQYF. As DNA, the CDR3 is TGTGCCAGCAGCTTCGTGGGAGGAGGACTACGGCAGTACTTC.